What follows are 22 T cell receptor beta chains derived from one specimen sequenced in a study of T cells after posttransplantation cyclophosphamide. The method was immunoSEQ multiplex PCR; TCRdb's version includes in-frame clones alone and lacks a portion of them. This sample comprises approximately 35,000 clones, none seen once only. Sequencing was performed on PBMCs. The receptors here all came from a woman aged 30 to 39 in good health and a related stem cell transplant donor.

This clone was observed at least ten times. This chain connects TRBV4-1 to TRBJ2-3, with D hard to call. Per the germline V gene, CDR1 is MGHRA and CDR2 is YSYEKL. The CDR3 loop spans 15 amino acids. The germline V and J ends were trimmed by 5 bases and 0 bases, with 12 bases remaining between them. The CDR3 reads CASSSLEASTDTQYF. The DNA of the CDR3 is TGCGCCAGCAGCTCGCTAGAGGCTAGCACAGATACGCAGTATTTT.

The chain recombines TRBV5-5 with TRBJ1-4; D remains unclear. Germline V gene sequence: CDR1 SGHKS, CDR2 YYEKEE (reference sequence). The CDR3 is 19 amino acids. The germline V and J ends were trimmed by 4 bases and 0 bases, with 22 bases remaining between them. CDR3 coding DNA: TGTGCCAGCAGCCGGATCGCAGGAGTCATAGTTGCAACTAATGAAAAACTGTTTTTT. Encoded protein: CASSRIAGVIVATNEKLFF. The variable domain in full, with the rest retrieved from reference TRBV5-5 and TRBJ1-4, is DAGVTQSPTHLIKTRGQQVTLRCSPISGHKSVSWYQQVLGQGPQFIFQYYEKEERGRGNFPDRFSARQFPNYSSELNVNALLLGDSALYLCASSRIAGVIVATNEKLFFGSGTQLSVL.

This clone appeared a few times. The CDR3 coding sequence is TGCAGCGTTGTCCGGCAGGGAAGTGGAGAGACCCAGTACTTC. Translating it yields CSVVRQGSGETQYF. V gene TRBV29-1 combines with J gene TRBJ2-5; D perhaps matches TRBD1 (5 bases). CDR1 and CDR2 (germline): SQVTM, ANQGSEA. Trimming stripped 4 bases from V and 4 bases from J, with 16 bases between. The length of the CDR3 is 14 residues.

There are many counts of this clone. This chain joins TRBV27 and TRBJ1-1; possibly TRBD1 for D (6 bases). Trimming pared 7 bases from V and 4 bases from J, leaving 16 bases between. The CDR3 extends over 14 amino acids. The V gene's germline CDR1 is MNHEY and CDR2 SMNVEV (reference sequence). CDR3 bases: TGTGCCAGCATGCGGGGGGCGGGAGGCACTGAAGCTTTCTTT. Its translation is CASMRGAGGTEAFF.

The chain carries TRBV4-3 and TRBJ2-3; 7 bases line up with TRBD2. Per the germline V gene, CDR1 is LGHNA and CDR2 is YSLEER. With V trimmed by 0 bases and J by 0 bases, 9 bases remained unmatched. The CDR3 consists of 18 residues. CDR3 protein: CASSQDNPPGGSTDTQYF. CDR3 coding DNA: TGCGCCAGCAGCCAAGATAACCCCCCGGGGGGTAGCACAGATACGCAGTATTTT.

This clone was detected many times. The J gene is TRBJ1-6, the V gene TRBV12-3 or TRBV12-4; 7 bases map to TRBD1. V dropped 7 bases and J dropped 10; count of bases not matched to a gene: 10. This CDR3 comprises 14 residues. This CDR3 reads CASTTQGTESPLHF. The CDR3 DNA is TGTGCCAGCACCACACAGGGGACAGAATCACCCCTCCACTTT.

Ten or more counts support this clone. The rearrangement joins TRBV10-2 to TRBJ1-1; D is perhaps TRBD1 (5 bases). The germline V gene has CDR1 WSHSY and CDR2 SAAADI. V dropped 8 bases and J dropped 2 bases, with 12 bases sitting between them. The CDR3 runs to 13 residues. DNA for the CDR3: TGCGCCAGCGGGGCAGGGCCCAACACTGAAGCTTTCTTT. Protein product: CASGAGPNTEAFF.

This clone has at least ten counts. The rearrangement links TRBV4-3 to TRBJ1-4; the D is unclear. CDR3 length: 16 amino acids. Germline V CDR1 and CDR2: LGHNA, YSLEER. Trimming stripped 0 bases from V and 0 bases from J, with 8 bases between. This CDR3 is CASSQDSRATNEKLFF. CDR3 DNA: TGCGCCAGCAGCCAAGATAGTCGCGCAACTAATGAAAAACTGTTTTTT.

This clone was picked up many times. V gene TRBV30 combines with J gene TRBJ1-6; D is undetermined. V lost 1 base, J lost 8 bases, and 9 bases lay in between. The CDR3 runs to 13 residues. Looked up from germline, CDR1 is GTSNPN and CDR2 is SVGIG (reference sequence). In DNA form, the CDR3 reads TGTGCCTGGAGTGACGTTAAGGATTCACCCCTCCACTTT. Translating gives CAWSDVKDSPLHF. Full variable domain (missing parts from reference TRBV30 and TRBJ1-6): SQTIHQWPATLVQPVGSPLSLECTVEGTSNPNLYWYRQAAGRGLQLLFYSVGIGQISSEVPQNLSASRPQDRQFILSSKKLLLSDSGFYLCAWSDVKDSPLHFGNGTRLTVT.

This clone has ten or more counts. The rearrangement joins TRBV19 to TRBJ1-6; TRBD1 is a possible D gene (6 bases). V was clipped by 4 bases and J by 4 bases, with 17 bases between them. Germline CDR1 LNHDA, CDR2 SQIVND (reference sequence). There are 17 residues in the CDR3. CDR3 amino acids: CASSNRQVTRYNSPLHF. CDR3 in DNA: TGTGCCAGTAGTAATCGACAGGTTACGCGGTATAATTCACCCCTCCACTTT. Looking up the rest from reference TRBV19 and TRBJ1-6 gives the full variable domain: DGGITQSPKYLFRKEGQNVTLSCEQNLNHDAMYWYRQDPGQGLRLIYYSQIVNDFQKGDIAEGYSVSREKKESFPLTVTSAQKNPTAFYLCASSNRQVTRYNSPLHFGNGTRLTVT.

This clone was seen many times. This chain links TRBV7-2 with TRBJ1-1; D uncertain. Per germline, CDR1 SGHTA and CDR2 FQGNSA. This CDR3 region has 13 residues. Trimming removed 5 bases at V and 6 bases at J, with 13 bases between. CDR3 DNA: TGTGCCAGCAGCCTAGGTCCTTTAGCTGAAGCTTTCTTT. Residues: CASSLGPLAEAFF.

The chain is built from TRBV7-9 and TRBJ2-5; D is perhaps TRBD1 (8 bases). CDR1 and CDR2 (germline): SEHNR, FQNEAQ (reference sequence). Trimming left V 6 bases short and J 1 base short, with 15 bases between. The CDR3 is 15 residues long. The CDR3 is CASRIQGEGQETQYF. CDR3 nucleotides: TGTGCCAGCAGGATACAGGGGGAGGGCCAAGAGACCCAGTACTTC.

This clone was recorded many times. The chain recombines TRBV19 with TRBJ1-5; 7 bases map to TRBD1. V dropped 10 bases and J dropped 1; count of bases not matched to a gene: 7. Germline CDR1 reads LNHDA; CDR2 reads SQIVND (reference sequence). This CDR3 region has 14 residues. CDR3 DNA sequence: TGTGCCACCAAGCCGGGACAGAGCAATCAGCCCCAGCATTTT. Its protein product is CATKPGQSNQPQHF.

This clone has a count of ten or more. J is TRBJ1-2 and V is TRBV7-9, with a possible D match to TRBD1 (5 bases). The germline CDR1 and CDR2 sequences are SEHNR and FQNEAQ (reference sequence). The CDR3 contains 14 residues. The ends were cut back, 6 bases at V and 8 bases at J, with 19 bases in the middle. The CDR3: CASSKTDSSGGYTF. The CDR3 nucleotides read TGTGCCAGCAGTAAGACAGATTCCTCTGGAGGCTACACCTTC.

This clone was recorded many times. The chain links TRBV18 to TRBJ1-1, with 9 bases aligning to TRBD1. In germline, CDR1 is KGHSH, CDR2 LQKENI. The CDR3 extends over 16 amino acids. After removal of 5 bases from V and 5 bases from J, the junction contained 12 bases not matched to a gene. The CDR3, as DNA: TGTGCCAGCTCATTCGCCTTACAGGGGGCGAGGACTGAAGCTTTCTTT. Protein sequence: CASSFALQGARTEAFF.

The chain joins TRBV5-6 to TRBJ1-5; 8 nucleotides agree with TRBD1. Germline CDR1 reads SGHDT; CDR2 reads YYEEEE. The CDR3 runs 13 residues. J was trimmed by 9 bases and V by 4 bases; bases with no gene match: 6. CDR3 coding DNA: TGTGCCAGCAGCGCTACAGGGGGAGGGCCCCAGCATTTT. Translation: CASSATGGGPQHF.

At least ten counts were recorded for this clone. The chain couples TRBV5-1 to TRBJ2-1, with 15 nucleotides matching TRBD2. The length of the CDR3 is 15 residues. The V and J ends lost 3 bases and 6 bases, in that order; junction bases with no gene match: 1. Looked up from germline, CDR1 is SGHRS and CDR2 is YFSETQ. CDR3 nucleotide sequence: TGCGCCAGCAGCTGGACTAGCGGGGGGGCCAATGAGCAGTTCTTC. Translating it yields CASSWTSGGANEQFF.

The rearrangement links TRBV5-5 to TRBJ2-5; 8 positions match TRBD2. The CDR3 sequence is 13 residues long. The V and J ends lost 2 bases and 5 bases, in that order; junction bases with no gene match: 2. Germline lookup yields CDR1 SGHKS and CDR2 YYEKEE (reference sequence). CDR3 loop: CASSLAGVETQYF. The DNA of the CDR3 is TGTGCCAGCAGCTTAGCGGGGGTTGAGACCCAGTACTTC.

This clone was seen many times. The V gene is TRBV7-6, the J gene TRBJ2-2; 12 bases are shared with TRBD2. Germline CDR1 reads SGHVS; CDR2 reads FNYEAQ. The trim removed 4 bases at V and 4 bases at J, leaving 4 bases unmatched. CDR3 length: 16 amino acids. DNA of the CDR3: TGTGCCAGCAGCTCTAGCGGGGGGGCCATCACCGGGGAGCTGTTTTTT. Amino acid sequence: CASSSSGGAITGELFF.

This clone was counted a few times. V usage is TRBV2 and J usage is TRBJ2-5; 10 positions agree with TRBD1. Germline V gene sequence: CDR1 SNHLY, CDR2 FYNNEI. The J segment lost 5 bases and the V segment lost 9 bases, leaving 9 bases of the junction unmatched. This CDR3 comprises 14 residues. CDR3 coding DNA: TGTGCCAGAGATGCCGGGACAGGGGCCGAGACCCAGTACTTC. Protein product: CARDAGTGAETQYF.

This clone was seen repeatedly, ten times or more. The chain uses TRBV5-6 and TRBJ2-5; TRBD2 aligns across 8 bases. Trimming took 6 bases from V and 4 from J; bases not matched to a gene: 5. The germline V gene encodes CDR1 SGHDT and CDR2 YYEEEE. CDR3 length: 13 residues. The CDR3 DNA follows: TGTGCCAGCACCCTTAGCGGGGTAGAGACCCAGTACTTC. Its translation is CASTLSGVETQYF.

In its sample, this clone was seen many times. The rearrangement joins TRBV13 to TRBJ2-2; perhaps TRBD1 as D (6 bases). The germline CDR1 and CDR2 sequences are PRHDT and FYEKMQ (reference sequence). V was trimmed by 0 bases and J by 2 bases, leaving 10 bases between them. The CDR3 loop spans 16 amino acids. CDR3 DNA sequence: TGTGCCAGCAGCTTAGGCGAACAGGGTAACACCGGGGAGCTGTTTTTT. Protein: CASSLGEQGNTGELFF.